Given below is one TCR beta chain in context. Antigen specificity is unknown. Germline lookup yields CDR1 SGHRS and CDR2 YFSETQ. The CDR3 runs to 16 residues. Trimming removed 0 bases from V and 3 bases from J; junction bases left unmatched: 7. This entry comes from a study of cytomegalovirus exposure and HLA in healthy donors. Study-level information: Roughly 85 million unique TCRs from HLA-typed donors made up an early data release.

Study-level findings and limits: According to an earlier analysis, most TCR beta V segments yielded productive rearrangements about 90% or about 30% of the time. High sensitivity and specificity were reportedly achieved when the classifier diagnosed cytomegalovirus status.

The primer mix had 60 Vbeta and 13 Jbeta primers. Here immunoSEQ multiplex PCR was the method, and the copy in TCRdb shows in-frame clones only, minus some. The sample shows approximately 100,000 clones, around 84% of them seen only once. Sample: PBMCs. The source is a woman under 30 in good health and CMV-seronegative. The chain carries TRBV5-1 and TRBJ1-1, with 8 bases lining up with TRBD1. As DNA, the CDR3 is TGCGCCAGCAGCTTGGGGGGACAGGAGAGATACACTGAAGCTTTCTTT. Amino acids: CASSLGGQERYTEAFF.